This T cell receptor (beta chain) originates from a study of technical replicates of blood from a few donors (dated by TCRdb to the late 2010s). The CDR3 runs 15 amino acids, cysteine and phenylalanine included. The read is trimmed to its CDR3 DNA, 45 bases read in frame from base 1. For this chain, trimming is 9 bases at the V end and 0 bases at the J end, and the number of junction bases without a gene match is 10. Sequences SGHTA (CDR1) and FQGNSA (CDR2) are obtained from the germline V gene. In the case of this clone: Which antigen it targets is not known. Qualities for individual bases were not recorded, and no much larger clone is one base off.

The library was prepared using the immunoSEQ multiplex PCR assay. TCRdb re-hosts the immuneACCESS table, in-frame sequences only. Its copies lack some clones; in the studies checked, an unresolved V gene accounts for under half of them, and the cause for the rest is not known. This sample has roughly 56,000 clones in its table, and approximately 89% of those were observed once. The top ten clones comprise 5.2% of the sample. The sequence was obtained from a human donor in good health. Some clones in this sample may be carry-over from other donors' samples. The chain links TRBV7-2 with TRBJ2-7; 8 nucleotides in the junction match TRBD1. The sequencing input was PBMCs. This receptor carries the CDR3 CASQRGTGSSYEQYF. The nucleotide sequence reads TGTGCCAGTCAACGCGGGACAGGCAGCTCCTACGAGCAGTACTTC.